A selection of T cell receptor beta chains follows, all from one sample in a study of radiotherapy plus CTLA-4 blockade in lung cancer. Produced via immunoSEQ multiplex PCR; TCRdb's table is partial and in-frame only. Of about 59,000 clones listed, about 72% are singletons. Sequenced material: peripheral blood, taken from a patient treated with radiotherapy plus ipilimumab. These receptors were taken from a human donor with non-small cell lung cancer who had a complete response to radiotherapy plus ipilimumab. CDR3s include the opening cysteine and the closing phenylalanine or tryptophan. The D gene is left open where the match is weak. Clone size is not always given. Where it is, it says once, few, many or a class for expanded clones.

j_call | clone_size | d_call | v_call | cdr3_nt | cdr3_aa
TRBJ1-2 | NA | NA | TRBV28 | TGTGCCAGCAGTTTATTTATGACAGCTTCTAACTATGGCTACACCTTC | CASSLFMTASNYGYTF
TRBJ2-2 | NA | TRBD1 | TRBV10-1 | TGCGCCAGCAGTGCCGGGACAGGGATGAACACCGGGGAGCTGTTTTTT | CASSAGTGMNTGELFF
TRBJ2-7 | NA | TRBD1 | TRBV7-2 | TGTGCCAGCAGCCTAGCGGGACAGGGGGCCGCCTACGAGCAGTACTTC | CASSLAGQGAAYEQYF
TRBJ2-2 | few | TRBD2 | TRBV11-2 | TGTGCCAGCACTAGCGGGGCCACGGTCACCGGGGAGCTGTTTTTT | CASTSGATVTGELFF
TRBJ2-2 | few | TRBD2 | TRBV4-1 | TGCGCCAGCAGCCCCTGGGGGAGGGGAAATTCGAACACCGGGGAGCTGTTTTTT | CASSPWGRGNSNTGELFF
TRBJ1-2 | NA | TRBD1 | TRBV5-1 | TGCGCCAGCAGCCCGCAGGGGGCAGGCTATGGCTACACCTTC | CASSPQGAGYGYTF
TRBJ1-2 | NA | TRBD1 | TRBV6-5 | TGTGCCAGCAGTTACTCTGGGACAGATGACTATGGCTACACCTTC | CASSYSGTDDYGYTF
TRBJ2-7 | NA | NA | TRBV6-5 | TGTGCCAGCAGTTACTCAAGTTACGGCAGGGTCCACGAGCAGTACTTC | CASSYSSYGRVHEQYF
TRBJ2-1 | NA | NA | TRBV28 | TGTGCCAGCAGTTTAGCGTTCAGAGGGAATGAGCAGTTCTTC | CASSLAFRGNEQFF
TRBJ2-1 | NA | TRBD2 | TRBV5-6 | TGTGCCAGCAGCTTGTGGTTAACGGGACTAGCGGGGGGGCTAAGTGAGCAGTTCTTC | CASSLWLTGLAGGLSEQFF
TRBJ2-1 | NA | TRBD2 | TRBV7-9 | TGTGCCAGCAGCTCCGGACTAGCCCAGGTGGCAAATGAGCAGTTCTTC | CASSSGLAQVANEQFF
TRBJ2-2 | NA | NA | TRBV7-2 | TGTGCCAGCAGCTTCTCAGGGGTCGGCACCGGGGAGCTGTTTTTT | CASSFSGVGTGELFF
TRBJ2-5 | few | TRBD2 | TRBV18 | TGTGCCAGCTCACCGAGATCGGGGGGGTTAGAGACCCAGTACTTC | CASSPRSGGLETQYF
TRBJ1-4 | NA | NA | TRBV18 | TGTGCCAGCTCACCAGGACGCGGGGAAAAACTGTTTTTT | CASSPGRGEKLFF
TRBJ2-7 | NA | NA | TRBV18 | TGTGCCAGCTCACCATCGACAGAGCAGTACTTC | CASSPSTEQYF
TRBJ2-7 | few | NA | TRBV29-1 | TGCAGCGTTGAAGTGGACAACACTTACGAGCAGTACTTC | CSVEVDNTYEQYF
TRBJ2-7 | NA | NA | TRBV6-5 | TGTGCCAGCAGGTACGGACAGGAGAGAGGGGGGTACGAGCAGTACTTC | CASRYGQERGGYEQYF
TRBJ1-1 | NA | NA | TRBV4-3 | TGCGCCAGCAGCCAAGAAGTAGTGATGAACACTGAAGCTTTCTTT | CASSQEVVMNTEAFF
TRBJ2-3 | once | TRBD2 | TRBV6-5 | TGTGCCAGCACGGGCGGGAGGCCAGATACGCAGTATTTT | CASTGGRPDTQYF
TRBJ1-2 | NA | TRBD1 | TRBV2 | TGTGCCAGCAGAAATCCAGGGGGGAGAGACCGAAACTATGGCTACACCTTC | CASRNPGGRDRNYGYTF
TRBJ1-2 | once | TRBD1 | TRBV27 | TGTGCCAGCAGATCTACAGGGGGACCCTCTAACTATGGCTACACCTTC | CASRSTGGPSNYGYTF
TRBJ2-2 | NA | TRBD2 | TRBV7-8 | TGTGCCAGCAGCCCGCAAGACTCGCCGGGACTAGCGGACAGGAACACCGGGGAGCTGTTTTTT | CASSPQDSPGLADRNTGELFF
TRBJ2-3 | NA | NA | TRBV11-2 | TGTGCCAGCAGCTCCACTACAGATACGCAGTATTTT | CASSSTTDTQYF
TRBJ2-1 | NA | TRBD2 | TRBV10-1 | TGCGCCAGCAGTGAGGCGGGTAGCGGGAGGGCCGCCTACAATGAGCAGTTCTTC | CASSEAGSGRAAYNEQFF
TRBJ2-5 | NA | NA | TRBV21-1 | TGTGCCAGCAGCTACGTTTCGGAAACAGGGTCGGGGAAAGAGACCCAGTACTTC | CASSYVSETGSGKETQYF
TRBJ1-1 | NA | TRBD1 | TRBV19 | TGTGCCAGTAGTACGGACAGGGCGAAGATGAACACTGAAGCTTTCTTT | CASSTDRAKMNTEAFF
TRBJ2-5 | few | TRBD2 | TRBV28 | TGTGCCAGCAGCCTCTACTCCCCCCGGACTAGCGGGAGGGCGTGGGAGCAGTACTTC | CASSLYSPRTSGRAWEQYF
TRBJ1-5 | NA | TRBD1 | TRBV5-1 | TGCGCCAGCAGCGCAGGGGGCACTGTCAATCAGCCCCAGCATTTT | CASSAGGTVNQPQHF
TRBJ2-5 | NA | NA | TRBV5-6 | TGTGCCAGCAGCTTTGGACAGTCAGGGGAGACCCAGTACTTC | CASSFGQSGETQYF
TRBJ2-7 | NA | TRBD1 | TRBV19 | TGTGCCAGTAGTACCCCGACTCGGACAGGGAACTCCTACGAGCAGTACTTC | CASSTPTRTGNSYEQYF
TRBJ2-3 | NA | NA | TRBV18 | TGTGCCAGCTCACCGTACACAGATACGCAGTATTTT | CASSPYTDTQYF
TRBJ1-2 | NA | NA | TRBV7-2 | TGTGCCAGCACCCGATCGGGGGGGTTGGGTGGCTACACCTTC | CASTRSGGLGGYTF
TRBJ1-2 | NA | TRBD1 | TRBV6-5 | TGTGCCAGCAAGACCACGACAGGGAGCTATGGCTACACCTTC | CASKTTTGSYGYTF
TRBJ2-1 | few | TRBD2 | TRBV11-3 | TGTGCCAGCAGCTCATATACTAGCGGGGGCTTGGGTGAGCAGTTCTTC | CASSSYTSGGLGEQFF
TRBJ2-7 | NA | NA | TRBV18 | TGTGCCAGCTCTCCTTCGCTATCGAGAGCCTACGAGCAGTACTTC | CASSPSLSRAYEQYF
TRBJ1-4 | once | TRBD1 | TRBV6-5 | TGTGCCAGCAGTCCAGGACAGGGGGGTGAAAAACTGTTTTTT | CASSPGQGGEKLFF
TRBJ1-4 | NA | NA | TRBV7-8 | TGTGCCAGCAGCTTAAGAAGCTCCCAGGGGAATGAAAAACTGTTTTTT | CASSLRSSQGNEKLFF
TRBJ2-7 | NA | NA | TRBV7-9 | TGTGCCAGCAGTTCATCCTACTCCGACAGGTACTACGAGCAGTACTTC | CASSSSYSDRYYEQYF
TRBJ2-5 | once | TRBD1 | TRBV5-1 | TGCGCCAGCAGGACGGGGAACAGGGGTGAGACCCAGTACTTC | CASRTGNRGETQYF
TRBJ2-3 | NA | NA | TRBV27 | TGTGCCAGCACAGGCCCAGATACGCAGTATTTT | CASTGPDTQYF
TRBJ1-2 | NA | NA | TRBV19 | TGTGCCAGTAGTATCGACAGCTATGGCTACACCTTC | CASSIDSYGYTF
TRBJ2-7 | NA | NA | TRBV19 | TGTGCCAGTAGTATACGACTGGGGGGAGCCTACGAGCAGTACTTC | CASSIRLGGAYEQYF
TRBJ2-3 | NA | NA | TRBV15 | TGTGCCACCAGCAGAGGGGGGACTGCCACAGATACGCAGTATTTT | CATSRGGTATDTQYF
TRBJ2-7 | once | TRBD1 | TRBV6-6 | TGTGCCACGGGACAGAACTTCTACGAGCAGTACTTC | CATGQNFYEQYF
TRBJ2-6 | NA | NA | TRBV5-1 | TGCGCCAGCAGCCATCGAGGGAGTCTGGGTATCTCTGGGGCCAACGTCCTGACTTTC | CASSHRGSLGISGANVLTF
TRBJ1-6 | NA | NA | TRBV5-1 | TGCGCCAGCAGCTTACTAGATTCACCCCTCCACTTT | CASSLLDSPLHF
TRBJ1-3 | NA | NA | TRBV29-1 | TGCAGCGGAAAGTCAGGGTTCGGAAACACCATATATTTT | CSGKSGFGNTIYF
TRBJ2-7 | NA | TRBD1 | TRBV7-6 | TGTGCCAGCAGCTTAGGCTGGGACAGGGTAAACGAGCAGTACTTC | CASSLGWDRVNEQYF
TRBJ1-1 | NA | NA | TRBV2 | TGTGCCAGCAGTGAGCAGGGGATAGGTACTGAAGCTTTCTTT | CASSEQGIGTEAFF
TRBJ1-6 | NA | NA | TRBV21-1 | TGTGCCAGCAGCACCCCCGTTCCTGACAGCTACCATAATTCACCCCTCCACTTT | CASSTPVPDSYHNSPLHF
TRBJ2-2 | NA | NA | TRBV2 | TGTGCCAGCAGTGAGGGCCCGAACACCGGGGAGCTGTTTTTT | CASSEGPNTGELFF
TRBJ1-5 | NA | TRBD1 | TRBV2 | TGTGCCAGCAGAGAACAGGGGGCTAGGGGGCCCCAGCATTTT | CASREQGARGPQHF
TRBJ1-1 | NA | NA | TRBV7-2 | TGTGCCAGCAGCTTAAGGAAAAGTCACGGGTGGAACACTGAAGCTTTCTTT | CASSLRKSHGWNTEAFF